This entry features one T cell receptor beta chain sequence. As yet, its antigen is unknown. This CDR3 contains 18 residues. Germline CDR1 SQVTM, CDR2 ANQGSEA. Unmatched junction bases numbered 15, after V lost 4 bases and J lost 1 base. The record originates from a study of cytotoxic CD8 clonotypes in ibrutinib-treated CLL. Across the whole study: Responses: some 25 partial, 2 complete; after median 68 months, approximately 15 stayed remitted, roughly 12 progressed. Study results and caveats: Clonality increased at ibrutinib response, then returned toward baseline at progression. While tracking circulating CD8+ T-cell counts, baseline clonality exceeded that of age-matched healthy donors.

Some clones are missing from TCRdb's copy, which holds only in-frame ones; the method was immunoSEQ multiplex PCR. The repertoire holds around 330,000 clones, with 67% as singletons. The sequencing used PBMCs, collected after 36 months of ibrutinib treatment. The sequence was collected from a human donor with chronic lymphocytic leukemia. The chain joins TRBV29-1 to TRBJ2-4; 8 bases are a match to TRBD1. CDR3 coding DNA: TGCAGCGTTGGGGATAAAAAGGTGTGGGACAGGGCCAAAAACATTCAGTACTTC. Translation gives CSVGDKKVWDRAKNIQYF.